This T cell receptor (beta chain) was recorded in a study of cytomegalovirus exposure and HLA in healthy donors. Study-wide results and limits: Excluded were some V segments that proved indistinguishable, including TRBV6-2 and TRBV6-3. In a later analysis, TCR beta V- and J-gene trimming was associated with a missense DCLRE1C variant. In a later analysis, productive TCRs from donors in an Asian-associated ancestry cluster reportedly carried fewer N-insertions than the cohort mean. Later analysis placed DRB1 highest and HLA-C lowest in TCR association rates, which differed by HLA locus.

About this clone: What it binds is not known.

After removal of 3 bases from V and 8 bases from J, the junction contained 5 bases not matched to a gene. The CDR3 sequence is 15 residues long. Germline V gives CDR1 SGHNT, CDR2 YYREEE (reference sequence). Vbeta (60) and Jbeta (13) primers were used in the PCR. This table comes from immunoSEQ multiplex PCR, and its TCRdb copy is limited to in-frame clones, with some not included. Here the sample spans approximately 220,000 clones, over 75% being singletons. The J gene is TRBJ2-1, the V gene TRBV5-4; TRBD2 agrees at 13 bases. This clonotype was obtained from a male donor in good health and CMV-seronegative. Sequenced input: PBMCs. The CDR3 spells CASSWTSGSSHEQFF. Here the CDR3 DNA reads TGTGCCAGCAGCTGGACTAGCGGGAGTAGTCATGAGCAGTTCTTC.